This T cell receptor beta chain was captured in a study of OX40 agonist ivuxolimab in advanced cancers. The wider study: The study treated patients with ivuxolimab, an agonistic anti-OX40 (CD134) antibody. Study-level results: Some patients who did not respond also had low normalized T-cell clonal expansion. Mean expanded clone counts were higher in CD8+ than CD4+ T cells.

Profiling relied on immunoSEQ multiplex PCR, and the TCRdb table lists in-frame clones only, not all of them. The sample lists just over 90,000 clones; under 95% were seen once. Points on this clone: Its target is unknown.

This specimen was CD4+ or CD8+ T cells sorted from blood, taken in a trial of the OX40 agonist ivuxolimab. This sequence originates from an adult with an advanced solid tumor such as melanoma, head and neck, liver or kidney cancer.

The CDR3 nucleotides read TGTGCCAGCAGCGGCGGGACAAAAGCCTACGAGCAGTACTTC. Translating it yields CASSGGTKAYEQYF. The V call is TRBV6-5, the J call TRBJ2-7; D could derive from TRBD1 or TRBD2 (6 bases each). V lost 6 bases, J lost 2 bases, and 14 bases lay in between. The CDR3 loop spans 14 amino acids. Germline V CDR1 and CDR2: MNHEY, SVGAGI.